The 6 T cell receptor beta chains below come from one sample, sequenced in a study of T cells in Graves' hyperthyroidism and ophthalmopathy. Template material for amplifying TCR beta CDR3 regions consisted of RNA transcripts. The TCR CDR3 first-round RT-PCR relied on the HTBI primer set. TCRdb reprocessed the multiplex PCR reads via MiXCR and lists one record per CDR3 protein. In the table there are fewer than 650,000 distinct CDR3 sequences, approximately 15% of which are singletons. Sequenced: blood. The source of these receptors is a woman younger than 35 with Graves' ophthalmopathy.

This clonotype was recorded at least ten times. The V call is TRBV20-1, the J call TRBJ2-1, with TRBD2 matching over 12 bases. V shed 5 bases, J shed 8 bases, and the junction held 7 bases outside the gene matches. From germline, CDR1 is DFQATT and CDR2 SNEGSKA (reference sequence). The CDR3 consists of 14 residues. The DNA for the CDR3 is TGCAGTGCTCCGACTAGCGGGAGACGATATGAGCAGTTCTTC. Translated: CSAPTSGRRYEQFF.

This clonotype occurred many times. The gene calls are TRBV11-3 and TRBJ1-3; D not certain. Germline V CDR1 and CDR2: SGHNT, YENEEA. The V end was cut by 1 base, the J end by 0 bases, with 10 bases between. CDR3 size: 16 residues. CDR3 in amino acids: CASSLVTVGSGNTIYF. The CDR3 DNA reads TGTGCCAGCAGCTTAGTAACCGTCGGCTCTGGAAACACCATATATTTT.

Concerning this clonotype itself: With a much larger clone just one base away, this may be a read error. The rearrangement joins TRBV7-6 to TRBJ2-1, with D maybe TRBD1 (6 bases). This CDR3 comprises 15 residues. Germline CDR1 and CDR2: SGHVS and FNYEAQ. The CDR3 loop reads CASSPTGTSYNEQSF. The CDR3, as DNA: TGTGCCAGCAGCCCAACAGGGACCTCCTACAATGAGCAGTCCTTC.

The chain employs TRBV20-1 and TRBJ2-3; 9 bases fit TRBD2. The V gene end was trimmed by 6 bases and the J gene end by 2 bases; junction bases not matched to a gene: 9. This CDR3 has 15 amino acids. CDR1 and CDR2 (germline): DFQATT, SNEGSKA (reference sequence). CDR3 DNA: TGCAGTGCCATAGTGGCGGGAGGGGTCACAGATACGCAGTATTTT. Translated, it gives CSAIVAGGVTDTQYF.

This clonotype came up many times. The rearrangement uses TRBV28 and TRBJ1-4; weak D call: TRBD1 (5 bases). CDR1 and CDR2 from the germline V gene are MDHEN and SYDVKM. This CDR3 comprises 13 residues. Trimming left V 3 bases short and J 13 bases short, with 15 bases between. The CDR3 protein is CASSLGRVIRLFF. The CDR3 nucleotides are TGTGCCAGCAGTTTGGGCAGGGTCATACGACTGTTTTTT. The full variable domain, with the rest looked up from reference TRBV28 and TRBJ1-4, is DVKVTQSSRYLVKRTGEKVFLECVQDMDHENMFWYRQDPGLGLRLIYFSYDVKMKEKGDIPEGYSVSREKKERFSLILESASTNQTSMYLCASSLGRVIRLFFGSGTQLSVL.

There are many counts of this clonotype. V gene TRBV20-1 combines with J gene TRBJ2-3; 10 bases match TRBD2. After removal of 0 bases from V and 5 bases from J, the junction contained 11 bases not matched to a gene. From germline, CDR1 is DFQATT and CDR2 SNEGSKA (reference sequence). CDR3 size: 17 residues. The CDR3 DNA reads TGCAGTGCTAGAGATCCGGGACTAGCGAATCGGGGAGATACGCAGTATTTT. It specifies CSARDPGLANRGDTQYF.